These 31 T cell receptor beta chains were all obtained from the same sample, sequenced in a study of blood T cells in healthy people across ages. For the second PCR, which ran for 7 to 11 cycles, a sample-barcoded 5' primer and a J-beta primer mix were used. TCRdb analysed the 5' RACE reads with MiXCR anew, one entry per CDR3 protein. The sample includes over a million distinct CDR3 sequences, about 40% of them seen just once. Sequencing was carried out using blood. All receptors come from a woman aged 18-29 years in good health.

This clonotype has only one observation. The chain joins TRBV7-2 to TRBJ1-5; a weak D match, TRBD1 (6 bases). V lost 5 bases and J lost 6, with 14 bases in between. The V gene's germline CDR1 is SGHTA and CDR2 FQGNSA. The CDR3 has 14 residues. CDR3 nucleotide sequence: TGTGCCAGCAGCACTACAGGGCTCGCTCAGCCCCAGCATTTT. This encodes CASSTTGLAQPQHF.

The chain couples TRBV10-3 to TRBJ2-7; 10 nucleotides line up with TRBD1. V lost 5 bases to trimming and J lost 2 bases; unmatched junction nucleotides: 9. The CDR3 covers 16 residues. Germline V lookup: CDR1 ENHRY, CDR2 SYGVKD. CDR3 sequence reads: CAISKTDRGPPYEQYF. CDR3 DNA sequence: TGTGCCATCAGTAAAACCGACAGGGGGCCCCCCTACGAGCAGTACTTC.

The chain combines TRBV6-2 or TRBV6-3 with TRBJ1-1; TRBD1 is a possible D gene (5 bases). With 2 bases removed from V and 4 bases from J, the gap between germline ends came to 20 bases. CDR1 and CDR2 (germline): MNHEY, SVGEGT. The CDR3 is 17 residues long. The CDR3 sequence: CASSYKMGESGVTEAFF. DNA for the CDR3: TGTGCCAGCAGTTACAAAATGGGGGAGTCGGGAGTCACTGAAGCTTTCTTT.

This clonotype showed up just a few times. The chain recombines TRBV3-1 with TRBJ2-4, with D perhaps assigned TRBD1 or TRBD2 (5 bases each). V shed 4 bases and J shed 0 bases, with 13 bases lying between them. The CDR3 totals 16 residues. Per germline, CDR1 LGHDT and CDR2 YNNKEL (reference sequence). CDR3 residues: CASSPRGRLAKNIQYF. The CDR3 DNA sequence: TGTGCCAGCAGCCCGAGGGGTAGATTAGCCAAAAACATTCAGTACTTC.

The rearrangement joins TRBV20-1 to TRBJ1-2, with TRBD1 as a possible D gene (5 bases). V was clipped by 6 bases and J by 8 bases, with 13 bases between them. This CDR3 region has 11 residues. The germline CDR1 and CDR2 sequences are DFQATT and SNEGSKA (reference sequence). CDR3 sequence: CSAGDGEGYTF. The CDR3 DNA sequence: TGCAGTGCGGGGGACGGGGAAGGCTACACCTTC.

This clonotype was counted only a few times. The genes are TRBV29-1 and TRBJ2-5, with D possibly matching TRBD2 (5 bases). This CDR3 has 11 amino acids. V was clipped by 7 bases and J by 11 bases, with 17 bases between them. Germline V gene data show CDR1 as SQVTM and CDR2 as ANQGSEA. The CDR3 is CSGQRENEQYF. Written as DNA, the CDR3 is TGCAGCGGGCAAAGGGAGAATGAGCAGTACTTC. Supplemented by reference TRBV29-1 and TRBJ2-5, the full variable domain reads SAVISQKPSRDICQRGTSLTIQCQVDSQVTMMFWYRQQPGQSLTLIATANQGSEATYESGFVIDKFPISRPNLTFSTLTVSNMSPEDSSIYLCSGQRENEQYFGPGTRLLVL.

The V gene is TRBV2, the J gene TRBJ2-7; D is unclear. CDR1 and CDR2 from the germline V gene are SNHLY and FYNNEI. Trimming pared 6 bases from V and 0 bases from J, leaving 9 bases between. This CDR3 has 13 amino acids. The CDR3 is CASSGRFSYEQYF. The CDR3 DNA is TGTGCCAGCAGCGGACGCTTCTCCTACGAGCAGTACTTC.

This clonotype was counted between two and nine times. This chain uses TRBV5-5 with TRBJ1-5; 7 bases fit TRBD1. Germline-derived CDR1 and CDR2 are SGHKS and YYEKEE (reference sequence). V lost 4 bases to trimming and J lost 5 bases; unmatched junction nucleotides: 6. This CDR3 contains 14 residues. The DNA for the CDR3 is TGTGCCAGCAGCCAAGGGACAGTGGATCAGCCCCAGCATTTT. As protein: CASSQGTVDQPQHF.

The chain links TRBV20-1 to TRBJ2-1; D is possibly TRBD2 (5 bases). The germline V gene encodes CDR1 DFQATT and CDR2 SNEGSKA (reference sequence). V was clipped by 5 bases and J by 10 bases, with 18 bases between them. The CDR3 is 13 amino acids. The CDR3: CSAFYTEGHEQFF. DNA of the CDR3: TGCAGTGCTTTTTATACAGAGGGCCACGAGCAGTTCTTC.

This clonotype was seen only a few times. V gene TRBV27 combines with J gene TRBJ1-2, with a possible D match to TRBD1 (5 bases). Between the trimmed V and J ends, which lost 4 bases and 8 bases, there was a span of 23 bases. The V gene's germline CDR1 is MNHEY and CDR2 SMNVEV (reference sequence). This CDR3 spans 16 amino acids. The CDR3 protein is CASSSLGASPSRGYTF. The CDR3 coding sequence is TGTGCCAGCAGTTCATTAGGGGCGAGCCCCTCGAGGGGCTACACCTTC.

V is TRBV7-9 and J is TRBJ1-4; tentatively, D is TRBD1 (5 bases). V was clipped by 5 bases and J by 13 bases, with 14 bases between them. The CDR3 covers 12 residues. Germline V CDR1 and CDR2: SEHNR, FQNEAQ (reference sequence). The CDR3 loop reads CASSRPGSGLFF. CDR3 coding DNA: TGTGCCAGCAGCCGCCCAGGGAGCGGACTGTTTTTT.

The chain uses TRBV10-3 and TRBJ2-7; TRBD2 matches at 8 bases. CDR1 and CDR2 (germline): ENHRY, SYGVKD. V was pared by 0 bases and J by 5 bases, with 9 bases of the junction left unmatched. The CDR3 totals 16 residues. The CDR3, as DNA: TGTGCCATCAGTGAGTCGATAGGGACTAGTAGGGACGAGCAGTACTTC. It encodes CAISESIGTSRDEQYF.

The chain carries TRBV3-1 and TRBJ2-3; D unresolved. V lost 0 bases and J lost 2, with 15 bases in between. This CDR3 region has 17 residues. The germline V gene encodes CDR1 LGHDT and CDR2 YNNKEL (reference sequence). The CDR3 loop is CASSQDPAEPPTDTQYF. DNA of the CDR3: TGTGCCAGCAGCCAAGACCCGGCGGAACCCCCCACAGATACGCAGTATTTT.

This clonotype was counted only a few times. The rearrangement links TRBV9 to TRBJ2-3; possible D gene TRBD2, 6 bases. Germline V gives CDR1 SGDLS, CDR2 YYNGEE. The CDR3 has 16 amino acids. With 0 bases removed from V and 0 bases from J, the gap between germline ends came to 11 bases. The CDR3 is CASSVGPGVSTDTQYF. The CDR3 coding sequence is TGTGCCAGCAGCGTAGGTCCGGGGGTGAGCACAGATACGCAGTATTTT.

The rearrangement uses TRBV15 and TRBJ2-1; 12 positions match TRBD2. V lost 5 bases and J lost 3; bases outside the gene matches: 5. The CDR3 totals 16 residues. Germline CDR1 and CDR2: LNHNV and YYDKDF (reference sequence). The CDR3 DNA reads as TGTGCCACCAGCGTCGGACTAGCGGGGCTCTACAATGAGCAGTTCTTC. Protein sequence: CATSVGLAGLYNEQFF.

To note about this clonotype: A junction end diverges from the germline sequence, so it may reflect a read error. The chain couples TRBV20-1 to TRBJ2-3; D unresolved. From germline, CDR1 is DFQATT and CDR2 SNEGSKA (reference sequence). The CDR3 contains 11 residues. CDR3 sequence: CSAWRTDTQYF. In nucleotides, the CDR3 is TGTAGTGCTTGGCGGACAGATACGCAGTATTTT.

V is TRBV14 and J is TRBJ1-1; tentative D call: TRBD1 (5 bases). This CDR3 comprises 15 residues. The V and J ends lost 5 bases and 1 base respectively, with 14 bases between them. Germline lookup yields CDR1 SGHDN and CDR2 FVKESK. The DNA of the CDR3 is TGTGCCAGCAGCGCAACGCAGGGACCGAACACTGAAGCTTTCTTT. Translating gives CASSATQGPNTEAFF.

The V call is TRBV7-8, the J call TRBJ2-7; TRBD2 is a possible D gene (6 bases). In germline, CDR1 is SGHVS, CDR2 FQNEAQ. The ends were cut back, 5 bases at V and 11 bases at J, with 16 bases in the middle. The CDR3 is 12 residues long. The CDR3 sequence is CASSPETGEEYF. The CDR3 region has the DNA TGTGCCAGCAGCCCTGAAACCGGGGAGGAGTACTTC.

This clonotype was recorded a few times. The chain recombines TRBV6-5 with TRBJ2-2; D gene unclear. Trimming stripped 8 bases from V and 0 bases from J, with 16 bases between. The CDR3 covers 16 residues. The germline V gene has CDR1 MNHEY and CDR2 SVGAGI. Here the CDR3 reads CASDPSGYANTGELFF. In DNA, the CDR3 is TGTGCCAGCGATCCGTCGGGTTACGCGAACACCGGGGAGCTGTTTTTT.

The chain couples TRBV11-2 to TRBJ2-1; TRBD2 matches 8 bases. V shed 2 bases, J shed 6 bases, and the junction held 6 bases outside the gene matches. CDR3 size: 15 residues. Germline V gene sequence: CDR1 SGHAT, CDR2 FQNNGV. The CDR3 spells CASSLSGLDVNEQFF. The DNA of the CDR3 is TGTGCCAGCAGCTTATCGGGACTAGACGTCAATGAGCAGTTCTTC.

This chain links TRBV6-5 with TRBJ2-3, with a possible D match to TRBD1 (8 bases). Germline assignment: CDR1 MNHEY and CDR2 SVGAGI. The CDR3 contains 14 residues. The V end was cut by 6 bases, the J end by 5 bases, with 15 bases between. This chain's CDR3 is CASSSQGGIDTQYF. CDR3 DNA: TGTGCCAGCAGCTCACAGGGGGGGATAGATACGCAGTATTTT.

The V call is TRBV7-2, the J call TRBJ2-7, with D perhaps TRBD1 (5 bases). Per germline, CDR1 SGHTA and CDR2 FQGNSA. The CDR3 spans 14 residues. V gave up 4 bases and J gave up 4 bases, with 14 bases separating them. CDR3 in amino acids: CASSSRTLNYEQYF. Written as DNA, the CDR3 is TGTGCCAGCAGCTCTAGGACATTAAATTACGAGCAGTACTTC.

This rearrangement joins TRBV29-1 to TRBJ1-2; a weak D match, TRBD1 (6 bases). This CDR3 is built from 12 residues. In germline, CDR1 is SQVTM, CDR2 ANQGSEA. V was pared by 6 bases and J by 5 bases, with 13 bases between. Written as DNA, the CDR3 is TGCAGCGTGGGTGAGGGGGATTATGGCTACACCTTC. This codes for CSVGEGDYGYTF.

The chain uses TRBV4-1 and TRBJ2-7, with 7 positions matching TRBD1. Germline CDR1 is MGHRA and CDR2 is YSYEKL. CDR3 length: 14 residues. The V gene end was trimmed by 4 bases and the J gene end by 1 base; junction bases not matched to a gene: 4. The CDR3 protein is CASSRQGESYEQYF. The CDR3 DNA follows: TGCGCCAGCAGCCGTCAGGGGGAATCCTACGAGCAGTACTTC.

In this sample, this clonotype turned up a few times. The chain recombines TRBV6-6 with TRBJ1-2; D gene unclear. V dropped 5 bases and J dropped 6 bases, with 10 bases sitting between them. This CDR3 comprises 12 residues. In germline, CDR1 is MNHNY, CDR2 SVGAGI (reference sequence). CDR3 in amino acids: CASSPVVHGYTF. The DNA of the CDR3 is TGTGCCAGCAGTCCCGTGGTGCATGGCTACACCTTC.

The V and J genes are TRBV11-2 and TRBJ1-2; a weak D match, TRBD1 (6 bases). The germline V gene encodes CDR1 SGHAT and CDR2 FQNNGV. The ends were cut back, 0 bases at V and 6 bases at J, with 14 bases in the middle. CDR3 length: 15 amino acids. The CDR3 region has the DNA TGTGCCAGCAGCTTAGAGGTCCGGGGGGCCGATGGCTACACCTTC. Its translation is CASSLEVRGADGYTF. The full variable domain, with the rest looked up from reference TRBV11-2 and TRBJ1-2, is EAGVAQSPRYKIIEKRQSVAFWCNPISGHATLYWYQQILGQGPKLLIQFQNNGVVDDSQLPKDRFSAERLKGVDSTLKIQPAKLEDSAVYLCASSLEVRGADGYTFGSGTRLTVV.

Many counts were recorded for this clonotype. A much larger clone is a single base away; this may be a read error. The chain joins TRBV18 to TRBJ2-7; 13 nucleotides align to TRBD2. Germline V gene lookup returns CDR1 KGHSH and CDR2 LQKENI. The CDR3 totals 15 residues. Trimming took 4 bases from V and 7 from J; bases not matched to a gene: 7. CDR3 bases: TGTGCCAGCTCACGCGGACTAGCGGGAGACAATGAGCAGTACTTC. This codes for CASSRGLAGDNEQYF.

The V and J genes are TRBV5-1 and TRBJ2-1; TRBD1 aligns across 8 bases. The germline V gene has CDR1 SGHRS and CDR2 YFSETQ. The CDR3 is 15 residues long. V lost 4 bases and J lost 2; bases outside the gene matches: 5. In DNA form, the CDR3 reads TGCGCCAGCAGCGCCCAGGGGGCCACCTACAATGAGCAGTTCTTC. It specifies CASSAQGATYNEQFF.

In its sample, this clonotype was seen a few times. V usage is TRBV6-5 and J usage is TRBJ2-4; the match to TRBD1 covers 7 bases. Trimming removed 0 bases from V and 4 bases from J; junction bases left unmatched: 3. The CDR3 length is 15 residues. Germline assignment: CDR1 MNHEY and CDR2 SVGAGI. DNA of the CDR3: TGTGCCAGCAGTTACTCGTCACAGGGGAAAAACATTCAGTACTTC. Amino acid sequence: CASSYSSQGKNIQYF.

Written as DNA, the CDR3 is TGTGCCAGCAGAGGATGGGGGAACACTGAAGCTTTCTTT. Its translation is CASRGWGNTEAFF. V usage is TRBV27 and J usage is TRBJ1-1; no firm D call. From germline, CDR1 is MNHEY and CDR2 SMNVEV (reference sequence). CDR3 length: 13 residues. V was clipped by 6 bases and J by 1 base, with 9 bases between them.

The rearrangement uses TRBV21-1 and TRBJ2-5; the table assigns TRBD2, which was not confirmed against the DNA. TRBV21-1 is termed a pseudogene. The CDR3 extends over 18 amino acids. The CDR3 region is CASSTQKVASGPYNEQYF. DNA for the CDR3: TGTGCCAGCAGCACCCAGAAGGTCGCTAGCGGGCCCTACAATGAACAGTACTTC.